This T cell receptor (beta chain) was found in a study of tumor-infiltrating lymphocytes in primary liver carcinoma. Across the whole study: The five patients, who were men and women, ranged in age from 30 to 69 years. All lesions had stage T1-T3 N0M0 and roughly 4.2 to 10 cm widths. Samples returned roughly 3.65 to 7.5 million productive TCRbeta reads, a yield that was similar across tissue types.

DNA and RNA were both co-extracted from 20-30 mg of bulk tissue that had not been sorted. This clonotype occurred once. As the CDR3 is not closed by the conserved phenylalanine or tryptophan, this likely results from a read error. cDNA specific to TCR beta was made from about 550 ng of total RNA, with a constant-region primer employed for priming. Three nested multiplex PCR rounds, a slightly modified ARM-PCR, produced the libraries for TCR beta. The study ran its first two PCR rounds for roughly 10 cycles each, using TRBV1-TRBV30 forward primers and a C-beta reverse primer. MiXCR, run by TCRdb on the multiplex PCR reads, gives a single entry per CDR3 protein. The sample shows under 130,000 distinct CDR3 sequences, 80% to 85% of them seen only once. The V and J ends lost 4 bases and 7 bases, in that order; junction bases with no gene match: 11. CDR1 is SGHNT, CDR2 YYREEE, per germline (reference sequence). This CDR3 contains 14 residues.

The specimen was liver tumor tissue from sampling region 3. Subset described: tumor region T3, left-lateral pole. This receptor was taken from a man aged 40-55 years with primary liver carcinoma and hepatitis B virus infection. The chain has TRBV5-4 and TRBJ2-7; 7 positions agree with TRBD1. CDR3: CASSPERTGGEQYY. Here the CDR3 DNA reads TGTGCCAGCAGCCCCGAAAGGACAGGAGGAGAGCAGTACTAC.